One and the same sample provided the 4 T cell receptor beta chains below, sequenced in a study of T cell changes during pregnancy in multiple sclerosis. Data came from immunoSEQ multiplex PCR; TCRdb stores just in-frame clones and leaves some out. This table has about 40,000 clones, roughly nine tenths appearing once. The specimen comprised CD4+ T cells from peripheral blood mononuclear cells, sampled before pregnancy. The receptor source for this set is a female donor with multiple sclerosis, enrolled in a pregnancy study.

The chain couples TRBV7-9 to TRBJ2-7, with D possibly matching TRBD1 (5 bases). Germline-derived CDR1 and CDR2 are SEHNR and FQNEAQ (reference sequence). V lost 1 base to trimming and J lost 5 bases, with 27 bases between them. This CDR3 has 19 amino acids. CDR3 amino acids: CASSLGVTLQDGHPDEQYF. In DNA, the CDR3 is TGTGCCAGCAGCTTAGGGGTGACCTTACAGGACGGGCATCCGGACGAGCAGTACTTC.

The V call is TRBV5-1, the J call TRBJ2-1; TRBD1 might be the D (6 bases). Trimming shortened V by 4 bases and J by 7 bases, and 24 bases separated the two germline ends. The V gene's germline CDR1 is SGHRS and CDR2 YFSETQ. There are 17 residues in the CDR3. For the CDR3, the DNA is TGCGCCAGCAGCCTGGGCTTCACGCAGGGGCGCGGGAATGAGCAGTTCTTC. This sequence encodes CASSLGFTQGRGNEQFF.

This sequence joins TRBV6-6 and TRBJ2-5, with 7 bases matching TRBD2. After removal of 6 bases from V and 2 bases from J, the junction contained 12 bases not matched to a gene. The CDR3 contains 16 residues. CDR1 is MNHNY and CDR2 is SVGAGI in the germline V gene (reference sequence). Written as DNA, the CDR3 is TGTGCCAGCAGCCGAGCCCACGGAGCGGGGCAAGAGACCCAGTACTTC. This gives the protein CASSRAHGAGQETQYF.

The chain couples TRBV7-2 to TRBJ2-3; 10 nucleotides align to TRBD2. V shed 2 bases, J shed 1 base, and the junction held 6 bases outside the gene matches. The germline CDR1 and CDR2 sequences are SGHTA and FQGNSA. CDR3 size: 17 residues. The CDR3 region is CASSLLGLAVGTDTQYF. The CDR3 DNA reads TGTGCCAGCAGCTTACTAGGACTAGCGGTGGGCACAGATACGCAGTATTTT.